A single sample gave rise to the 30 T cell receptor beta chains below, sequenced in a study of CD8 T cells in Susac syndrome. Reverse transcription used roughly 0.5 to 1 ug RNA and random hexamers. One entry per CDR3 protein results from TCRdb running MiXCR on the immunoSEQ multiplex PCR reads. The sample consists of 80,000 or so distinct CDR3 sequences, approximately 94% of them appearing once. What was sequenced was CD4+ T cells from PBMCs. These receptors all stem from a human donor with Susac syndrome.

V usage is TRBV13 and J usage is TRBJ2-3; TRBD1 agrees at 8 bases. The length of the CDR3 is 15 residues. With 5 bases clipped from V and 0 bases from J, the junction kept 4 bases outside the gene matches. Germline-derived CDR1 and CDR2 are PRHDT and FYEKMQ (reference sequence). The chain's CDR3 is CASSRTGSSTDTQYF. The CDR3 region has the DNA TGTGCCAGCAGCCGGACAGGGTCTAGCACAGATACGCAGTATTTT.

The chain couples TRBV20-1 to TRBJ2-4; D may match TRBD1 or TRBD2 (6 bases each). Germline loops: CDR1 DFQATT, CDR2 SNEGSKA (reference sequence). The ends were cut back, 2 bases at V and 0 bases at J, with 26 bases in the middle. The CDR3 is 20 residues long. The CDR3 region has the DNA TGCAGTGCTAGACCTTCGCGGGGCAGGGGTGTCGTTGCAGCCAAAAACATTCAGTACTTC. Translated, it gives CSARPSRGRGVVAAKNIQYF.

This sequence joins TRBV24-1 and TRBJ2-1; 9 bases align to TRBD2. The CDR3 sequence is 18 residues long. Trimming cost V 3 bases and J 3 bases; bases outside gene matches: 11. Looked up from germline, CDR1 is KGHDR and CDR2 is SFDVKD. DNA of the CDR3: TGTGCCACCAGTGATACCACCTCCAGCGGGGGGATCTACAATGAGCAGTTCTTC. Its protein is CATSDTTSSGGIYNEQFF.

The chain recombines TRBV4-1 with TRBJ2-2; 9 nucleotides line up with TRBD2. Germline CDR1 and CDR2: MGHRA and YSYEKL. CDR3 length equals 17 residues. V gave up 1 base and J gave up 6 bases; unmatched junction bases: 9. In nucleotides, the CDR3 is TGCGCCAGCAGCCAAGGAGTGTCGAGCGGGGGGTCCGGGGAGCTGTTTTTT. Amino acids: CASSQGVSSGGSGELFF.

The gene calls are TRBV12-3 or TRBV12-4 and TRBJ1-4, with D hard to call. The CDR3 is made up of 15 amino acids. V gave up 6 bases and J gave up 5 bases, with 16 bases separating them. CDR3 sequence reads: CASSHPGLSNEKLFF. Here the CDR3 DNA reads TGTGCCAGCAGCCACCCCGGATTATCCAATGAAAAACTGTTTTTT.

The chain couples TRBV6-2 or TRBV6-3 to TRBJ2-5, with TRBD1 as a possible D gene (6 bases). From germline, CDR1 is MNHEY and CDR2 SVGEGT. The CDR3 has 13 residues. The V and J ends lost 5 bases and 8 bases respectively, with 15 bases between them. The CDR3: CASSRSRQATQYF. The CDR3 DNA sequence: TGTGCCAGCAGTAGGAGCCGACAGGCCACCCAGTACTTC.

V is TRBV7-2 and J is TRBJ1-1; TRBD1 agrees at 8 bases. There are 15 residues in the CDR3. Germline CDR1 and CDR2: SGHTA and FQGNSA. The junction had 9 bases not matched to a gene; V was cut back by 7 bases and J by 2 bases. The CDR3 region has the DNA TGTGCCAGCACCTCTGACAGGGGAGGCAACACTGAAGCTTTCTTT. This translates into CASTSDRGGNTEAFF.

This clonotype was seen only once. The chain uses TRBV2 and TRBJ1-1, with D unresolved. The V end lost 1 base, the J end lost 8 bases, and 5 bases lay between the germline ends. CDR3 length equals 11 residues. Germline V gene sequence: CDR1 SNHLY, CDR2 FYNNEI. The DNA for the CDR3 is TGTGCCAGCAGTGAAGAACAGGAAGCTTTCTTT. Encoded protein: CASSEEQEAFF.

This chain links TRBV5-1 with TRBJ2-3, with a tentative D call TRBD2 (6 bases). Trimming shortened V by 4 bases and J by 1 base, and 16 bases separated the two germline ends. The CDR3 extends over 16 amino acids. Germline loops: CDR1 SGHRS, CDR2 YFSETQ. CDR3 protein: CASSGTWGGGTDTQYF. Here the CDR3 DNA reads TGCGCCAGCAGCGGAACTTGGGGCGGGGGCACAGATACGCAGTATTTT.

The rearrangement links TRBV6-5 to TRBJ2-1; 8 bases line up with TRBD1. This CDR3 comprises 14 residues. V lost 6 bases, J lost 4 bases, and 5 bases stayed unmatched. The germline V gene encodes CDR1 MNHEY and CDR2 SVGAGI. The CDR3 DNA reads as TGTGCCAGCAGCCTGACAGGGGCATACAATGAGCAGTTCTTC. This sequence encodes CASSLTGAYNEQFF.

The rearrangement uses TRBV12-3 or TRBV12-4 and TRBJ2-4; the match to TRBD1 covers 7 bases. V trimming: 1 base; J trimming: 1 base; junction bases outside the gene matches: 1. The CDR3 runs to 15 residues. The CDR3 coding sequence is TGTGCCAGCAGTTTAGAGGGACAGGCCAAAAACATTCAGTACTTC. It specifies CASSLEGQAKNIQYF.

The gene calls are TRBV28 and TRBJ1-5, with 8 bases that match TRBD1. CDR1 and CDR2 (germline): MDHEN, SYDVKM. This CDR3 is 18 amino acids long. Germline trimming cut 4 bases from V and 7 bases from J; bases unmatched to any gene: 18. CDR3 DNA: TGTGCCAGCAGTTCCCCCTTGACAGGGGAGGGGGGTGAGCAGCCCCAGCATTTT. It yields the protein CASSSPLTGEGGEQPQHF.

The chain couples TRBV30 to TRBJ2-5; no definite D call. Trimming took off 1 base at V and 1 base at J, with 7 bases between the two ends. The CDR3 runs to 13 residues. Germline V lookup: CDR1 GTSNPN, CDR2 SVGIG (reference sequence). The CDR3 sequence: CAWSGGIQETQYF. For the CDR3, the DNA is TGTGCCTGGAGTGGTGGAATCCAAGAGACCCAGTACTTC.

The V call is TRBV20-1, the J call TRBJ2-7, with 9 positions matching TRBD1. The length of the CDR3 is 15 residues. V lost 0 bases to trimming and J lost 4 bases; unmatched junction nucleotides: 7. From germline, CDR1 is DFQATT and CDR2 SNEGSKA (reference sequence). CDR3 region: CSARDRTGAWYEQYF. The CDR3 DNA reads as TGCAGTGCTAGAGATCGGACAGGGGCCTGGTACGAGCAGTACTTC.

The chain combines TRBV5-6 with TRBJ1-2; D ambiguous. Trimming took off 2 bases at V and 4 bases at J, with 15 bases between the two ends. Germline V gene lookup returns CDR1 SGHDT and CDR2 YYEEEE. The CDR3 sequence is 15 residues long. The CDR3 reads CASSFRRTSPYGYTF. In nucleotides, the CDR3 is TGTGCCAGCAGCTTTCGACGGACCAGTCCCTATGGCTACACCTTC.

The chain couples TRBV20-1 to TRBJ2-7; possibly TRBD1 or TRBD2 for D (6 bases each). The CDR3 is 14 amino acids. The V and J ends lost 3 bases and 2 bases respectively, with 14 bases between them. Germline loops: CDR1 DFQATT, CDR2 SNEGSKA (reference sequence). The CDR3: CSASGGVRAYEQYF. DNA for the CDR3: TGCAGTGCTAGCGGGGGCGTTAGAGCCTACGAGCAGTACTTC.

The CDR3 DNA follows: TGTGCCAGCAGTGACCTTACTAGCGGCAGACAGTTCTTC. As protein: CASSDLTSGRQFF. V gene TRBV6-4 combines with J gene TRBJ2-1; TRBD2 aligns across 8 bases. Germline loops: CDR1 MRHNA, CDR2 SNTAGT. The CDR3 length is 13 residues. V was pared by 2 bases and J by 13 bases, with 7 bases of the junction left unmatched.

The chain links TRBV5-1 to TRBJ1-2; tentatively, D is TRBD1 (6 bases). The length of the CDR3 is 13 residues. CDR1 is SGHRS and CDR2 is YFSETQ in the germline V gene. V dropped 4 bases and J dropped 3 bases, with 10 bases sitting between them. In nucleotides, the CDR3 is TGCGCCAGCAGCATGACAGGCGACTATGGCTACACCTTC. It encodes CASSMTGDYGYTF.

The chain carries TRBV5-1 and TRBJ1-2; D is possibly TRBD1 (6 bases). From germline, CDR1 is SGHRS and CDR2 YFSETQ. The CDR3 sequence is 15 residues long. V lost 0 bases and J 5 bases, leaving 14 bases between the germline ends. CDR3 sequence: CASSLEARGAYGYTF. CDR3 DNA sequence: TGCGCCAGCAGCTTGGAGGCCAGGGGAGCATATGGCTACACCTTC.

This chain joins TRBV7-2 and TRBJ2-7, with TRBD1 matching over 9 bases. Germline V CDR1 and CDR2: SGHTA, FQGNSA. The length of the CDR3 is 15 residues. With V trimmed by 4 bases and J by 4 bases, 8 bases remained unmatched. The CDR3 reads CASSYTGGANYEQYF. Here the CDR3 DNA reads TGTGCCAGCAGCTACACAGGGGGCGCGAATTACGAGCAGTACTTC.

The chain combines TRBV2 with TRBJ1-1; D possibly corresponds to TRBD1 (5 bases). Trimming left V 5 bases short and J 6 bases short, with 16 bases between. The CDR3 extends over 14 amino acids. Germline V gives CDR1 SNHLY, CDR2 FYNNEI. CDR3 DNA sequence: TGTGCCAGCAGTACGGGGATGGGGCGCTCTGAAGCTTTCTTT. Translating it yields CASSTGMGRSEAFF.

This clonotype was counted only a few times. V and J are TRBV7-2 and TRBJ2-7, with D possibly matching TRBD2 (5 bases). The CDR3 is 14 residues long. Trimming pared 4 bases from V and 2 bases from J, leaving 12 bases between. Germline values: CDR1 SGHTA, CDR2 FQGNSA. In DNA form, the CDR3 reads TGTGCCAGCAGCTCAGGCGGGCACCCCTACGAGCAGTACTTC. Amino acid sequence: CASSSGGHPYEQYF.

This clonotype was picked up one time. The genes are TRBV14 and TRBJ2-5; no clear D. V was pared by 1 base and J by 7 bases, with 7 bases between. Germline values: CDR1 SGHDN, CDR2 FVKESK. CDR3 length equals 12 residues. As DNA, the CDR3 is TGTGCCAGCAGCCAAGGCGTTGGGACCCAGTACTTC. Translated: CASSQGVGTQYF.

The J gene is TRBJ2-7, the V gene TRBV7-2; D gene unclear. Trimming left V 6 bases short and J 0 bases short, with 6 bases between. CDR1 and CDR2 (germline): SGHTA, FQGNSA. The CDR3 length is 12 residues. The CDR3 region is CASSDNSYEQYF. The DNA for the CDR3 is TGTGCCAGCAGTGACAACTCCTACGAGCAGTACTTC.

This clonotype was observed a single time. The chain carries TRBV6-5 and TRBJ1-3; D gene uncertain. The CDR3 runs 14 residues. In germline, CDR1 is MNHEY, CDR2 SVGAGI. Trimming left V 8 bases short and J 0 bases short, with 11 bases between. The CDR3 DNA reads as TGTGCCAGCTCCGGCAGGCTCTCTGGAAACACCATATATTTT. Translation gives CASSGRLSGNTIYF.

The chain joins TRBV28 to TRBJ1-2, with 8 bases that match TRBD1. The CDR3 has 15 residues. With 6 bases clipped from V and 6 bases from J, the junction kept 12 bases outside the gene matches. Germline V gene sequence: CDR1 MDHEN, CDR2 SYDVKM. CDR3 amino acids: CASRAQGQGLDGYTF. Written as DNA, the CDR3 is TGTGCCAGCAGGGCCCAAGGACAGGGACTGGATGGCTACACCTTC.

This clonotype was detected a few times. This chain connects TRBV4-2 to TRBJ1-5; maybe TRBD1 (5 bases). This CDR3 comprises 15 residues. The ends were cut back, 5 bases at V and 3 bases at J, with 14 bases in the middle. Germline assignment: CDR1 LGHNA and CDR2 YNFKEQ. DNA of the CDR3: TGTGCCAGCAGCTCAGGGACGGATACCAATCAGCCCCAGCATTTT. It translates to CASSSGTDTNQPQHF.

The V call is TRBV11-3, the J call TRBJ2-1, with D perhaps TRBD1 (5 bases). The length of the CDR3 is 13 residues. The V end lost 0 bases, the J end lost 12 bases, and 12 bases lay between the germline ends. From germline, CDR1 is SGHNT and CDR2 YENEEA. The CDR3 reads CASSLETDKGQFF. CDR3 in DNA: TGTGCCAGCAGCTTAGAGACGGACAAGGGGCAGTTCTTC.

The chain uses TRBV7-2 and TRBJ2-3; D may match TRBD1 or TRBD2 (5 bases each). Germline V gene data show CDR1 as SGHTA and CDR2 as FQGNSA. Trimming took off 5 bases at V and 0 bases at J, with 18 bases between the two ends. The length of the CDR3 is 17 residues. The CDR3 protein is CASSHRIGGPSTDTQYF. CDR3 bases: TGTGCCAGCAGCCACAGGATTGGGGGACCTAGCACAGATACGCAGTATTTT.

This clonotype appeared a single time. The chain recombines TRBV6-5 with TRBJ2-2; weak D call: TRBD1 (5 bases). Trimming took 4 bases from V and 5 from J, leaving 14 bases between them. The CDR3 consists of 15 residues. The germline V gene has CDR1 MNHEY and CDR2 SVGAGI. The CDR3 loop reads CASSLGDRWTGELFF. CDR3 sequence (DNA): TGTGCCAGCAGTTTAGGGGATAGGTGGACCGGGGAGCTGTTTTTT.